A selection of T cell receptor beta chains follows, all from one sample in a study of blood T cell repertoires in COVID-19. Libraries were prepared by immunoSEQ multiplex PCR; TCRdb keeps only in-frame clonotypes and omits some of them. The table records some 250,000 clones, approximately 85% of them present only once. The sequenced material came from PBMCs or T cells enriched from blood (not recorded which). The receptors were gathered from a woman in her fifties or sixties who had recovered from COVID-19. The CDR3 runs from the conserved cysteine through the conserved F or W. D genes are given only for firm matches. Only some rows state a clone size, as once, few, many or a class for expanded clones.

j_gene | v_gene | abundance | d_gene | CDR3aa | CDR3nt
TRBJ2-1 | TRBV4-1 | once | TRBD1 | CASSPRQGLGNEQFF | TGCGCCAGCAGTCCACGACAGGGGCTCGGCAATGAGCAGTTCTTC
TRBJ1-1 | TRBV28 | - | - | CASSSTYRTIWAFF | TGTGCCAGCAGTTCAACCTACCGGACAATCTGGGCTTTCTTT
TRBJ2-7 | TRBV28 | - | TRBD2 | CASTSLAGGRYEQYF | TGTGCCAGCACCTCACTAGCGGGAGGAAGATACGAGCAGTACTTC
TRBJ2-2 | TRBV12-3/TRBV12-4 | - | TRBD1 | CASSFRGPGELFF | TGTGCCAGCAGTTTTAGGGGGCCCGGGGAGCTGTTTTTT
TRBJ2-2 | TRBV5-1 | - | TRBD1 | CASSPGTGGGELFF | TGCGCCAGCAGCCCCGGGACAGGGGGCGGGGAGCTGTTTTTT
TRBJ1-4 | TRBV5-8 | - | TRBD1 | CASSPWTGGAEDEKLFF | TGTGCCAGCAGCCCCTGGACAGGGGGCGCGGAGGACGAAAAACTGTTTTTT
TRBJ2-2 | TRBV7-9 | - | TRBD2 | CASSQAGPNTGELFF | TGTGCCAGCAGCCAAGCGGGGCCTAACACCGGGGAGCTGTTTTTT
TRBJ2-1 | TRBV5-1 | - | TRBD2 | CASSLAAGGGNEQFF | TGCGCCAGCAGCTTGGCAGCGGGGGGCGGGAATGAGCAGTTCTTC
TRBJ2-7 | TRBV11-2 | - | - | CASSFGQSYEQYF | TGTGCCAGCAGCTTTGGACAGTCCTACGAGCAGTACTTC
TRBJ2-5 | TRBV5-1 | once | - | CASSAGPQETQYF | TGCGCCAGCAGTGCGGGCCCCCAAGAGACCCAGTACTTC
TRBJ2-3 | TRBV7-9 | - | - | CASSSSTDTQYF | TGTGCCAGCAGTTCTAGCACAGATACGCAGTATTTT
TRBJ2-7 | TRBV27 | - | TRBD2 | CASSSSSGSWDEQYF | TGTGCCAGCAGTTCTTCTAGCGGGAGTTGGGACGAGCAGTACTTC